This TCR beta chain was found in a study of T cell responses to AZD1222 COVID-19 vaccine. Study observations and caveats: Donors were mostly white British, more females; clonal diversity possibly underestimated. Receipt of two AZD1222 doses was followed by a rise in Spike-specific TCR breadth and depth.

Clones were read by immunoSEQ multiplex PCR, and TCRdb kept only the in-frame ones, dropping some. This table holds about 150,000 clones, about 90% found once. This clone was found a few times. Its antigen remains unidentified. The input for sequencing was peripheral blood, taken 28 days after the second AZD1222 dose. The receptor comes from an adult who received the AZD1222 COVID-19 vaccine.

DNA of the CDR3: TGTGCCAGCAGTTACTCGACAGCGGCAGGCTCCTACGAGCAGTACTTC. Protein product: CASSYSTAAGSYEQYF. V gene TRBV6-5 combines with J gene TRBJ2-7; D might be TRBD1 or TRBD2, each matching 5 bases. CDR1 MNHEY and CDR2 SVGAGI come from the germline V gene. V shed 0 bases and J shed 0 bases, with 12 bases lying between them. CDR3 length: 16 residues.